Below are 8 T cell receptor beta chains sequenced from a single sample in a study of cytomegalovirus exposure and HLA in healthy donors. The PCR employed 60 Vbeta primers together with 13 Jbeta primers. Profiling relied on immunoSEQ multiplex PCR, and the TCRdb table lists in-frame clones only, not all of them. Of around 100,000 clones listed, just under 80% were seen once; the top ten hold approximately 4%. What was sequenced was PBMCs. The receptor source for this set is a woman aged 40 to 55 in good health and CMV-seropositive.

The chain recombines TRBV6-1 with TRBJ2-7, with 8 bases identical to TRBD2. Unmatched junction bases numbered 8, after V lost 3 bases and J lost 1 base. Germline-derived CDR1 and CDR2 are MNHNS and SASEGT. The CDR3 covers 16 residues. In DNA, the CDR3 is TGTGCCAGCAGTGACCCCGGGGGGGGGAAGTCCTACGAGCAGTACTTC. It is translated as CASSDPGGGKSYEQYF.

CDR3 DNA: TGTGCCAGCAGTGAAGATGGGGGAGGTGGTTGGATCGAGCAGTACTTC. Amino acid sequence: CASSEDGGGGWIEQYF. This chain links TRBV6-1 with TRBJ2-7; perhaps TRBD2 as D (6 bases). Germline V gene lookup returns CDR1 MNHNS and CDR2 SASEGT. With 1 base removed from V and 6 bases from J, the gap between germline ends came to 19 bases. The CDR3 totals 16 residues.

The V call is TRBV5-4, the J call TRBJ2-3; TRBD2 might be the D (7 bases). The V end lost 3 bases, the J end lost 1 base, and 12 bases lay between the germline ends. The CDR3 runs 15 residues. In germline, CDR1 is SGHNT, CDR2 YYREEE (reference sequence). The CDR3: CASSSQGGRTDTQYF. The DNA of the CDR3 is TGTGCCAGCAGCTCACAGGGAGGGCGCACAGATACGCAGTATTTT.

The chain carries TRBV28 and TRBJ2-1, with TRBD1 matching over 9 bases. CDR3 length: 18 amino acids. After removal of 4 bases from V and 3 bases from J, the junction contained 13 bases not matched to a gene. CDR1 is MDHEN, CDR2 SYDVKM, per germline. In nucleotides, the CDR3 is TGTGCCAGCAGTTACCACCTTTCCCGGGACAGGGACTACAATGAGCAGTTCTTC. Amino acid sequence: CASSYHLSRDRDYNEQFF.

This rearrangement joins TRBV7-9 to TRBJ1-2; TRBD1 is a possible D gene (6 bases). The CDR3 is 18 residues long. The germline V and J ends were trimmed by 0 bases and 7 bases, with 24 bases remaining between them. Germline lookup yields CDR1 SEHNR and CDR2 FQNEAQ (reference sequence). CDR3 sequence reads: CASSLAQAGASLRGGYTF. CDR3 nucleotides: TGTGCCAGCAGCTTAGCGCAGGCAGGGGCTTCTTTACGGGGTGGCTACACCTTC.

CDR3 in amino acids: CASSWKGLENEQYF. Written as DNA, the CDR3 is TGCGCCAGCAGCTGGAAGGGACTTGAAAACGAGCAGTACTTC. The chain has TRBV5-1 and TRBJ2-7; a possible D gene is TRBD2 (6 bases). CDR1 and CDR2 from the germline V gene are SGHRS and YFSETQ. This CDR3 contains 14 residues. V was pared by 3 bases and J by 5 bases, with 15 bases between. Looking up the rest from reference TRBV5-1 and TRBJ2-7 gives the full variable domain: KAGVTQTPRYLIKTRGQQVTLSCSPISGHRSVSWYQQTPGQGLQFLFEYFSETQRNKGNFPGRFSGRQFSNSRSEMNVSTLELGDSALYLCASSWKGLENEQYFGPGTRLTVT.

V gene TRBV19 combines with J gene TRBJ1-5; 11 bases match TRBD1. Trimming took 4 bases from V and 7 from J; bases not matched to a gene: 6. Germline V gene sequence: CDR1 LNHDA, CDR2 SQIVND (reference sequence). The CDR3 is 15 amino acids. CDR3 residues: CASSRLGTGGQPQHF. CDR3 bases: TGTGCCAGTAGTAGACTCGGGACAGGGGGACAGCCCCAGCATTTT.

The chain joins TRBV6-5 to TRBJ2-7, with D perhaps TRBD2 (6 bases). The CDR3 spans 12 residues. Germline lookup yields CDR1 MNHEY and CDR2 SVGAGI. V was cut by 8 bases and J by 3 bases, with 11 bases left in between. The CDR3 loop is CASGRSVYEQYF. The CDR3 DNA is TGTGCCAGCGGGAGGAGTGTCTACGAGCAGTACTTC.